A single sample gave rise to the 15 T cell receptor beta chains below, sequenced in a study of T cell responses to AZD1222 COVID-19 vaccine. This table comes from immunoSEQ multiplex PCR, and its TCRdb copy is limited to in-frame clones, with some not included. The sample carries 160,000 or so clones, over 85% recorded once. Sequencing was performed on peripheral blood, taken on day 0 of AZD1222 vaccination. The receptor source for this set is an adult in good health.

Here the CDR3 DNA reads TGTGCCAGCAGCTTAGAGGGCGGGCGTATCACAGATACGCAGTATTTT. Protein product: CASSLEGGRITDTQYF. The V gene is TRBV11-2, the J gene TRBJ2-3; weak D call: TRBD2 (5 bases). The V and J ends lost 0 bases and 2 bases respectively, with 12 bases between them. This CDR3 has 16 amino acids. The germline V gene encodes CDR1 SGHAT and CDR2 FQNNGV.

V gene TRBV2 combines with J gene TRBJ2-1, with TRBD2 identical over 7 bases. Germline-derived CDR1 and CDR2 are SNHLY and FYNNEI. CDR3 size: 16 residues. The V segment lost 1 base and the J segment 7 bases; nucleotides outside the gene matches: 10. The DNA of the CDR3 is TGTGCCAGCAGTGAAGGGGGGGAGGGCCTTAGGAATGAGCAGTTCTTC. This translates into CASSEGGEGLRNEQFF.

The chain uses TRBV11-2 and TRBJ2-7; TRBD2 matches 11 bases. Per germline, CDR1 SGHAT and CDR2 FQNNGV. Germline trimming cut 5 bases from V and 6 bases from J; bases unmatched to any gene: 9. The length of the CDR3 is 15 residues. CDR3 residues: CASSRQLAGVSEQYF. CDR3 bases: TGTGCCAGCAGCCGCCAACTAGCGGGAGTCTCCGAGCAGTACTTC.

This clone was seen only once. This rearrangement joins TRBV19 to TRBJ1-2; D may be TRBD1 (6 bases). CDR3 size: 16 residues. Trimming stripped 5 bases from V and 4 bases from J, with 20 bases between. CDR1 LNHDA and CDR2 SQIVND come from the germline V gene (reference sequence). The CDR3 DNA reads as TGTGCCAGTAGTTCGGACAGCCCTTCCTGGGGCTATGGCTACACCTTC. It codes for CASSSDSPSWGYGYTF.

The table lists this clone with a few counts. The J gene is TRBJ2-5, the V gene TRBV19; TRBD1 agrees at 7 bases. Germline CDR1 reads LNHDA; CDR2 reads SQIVND (reference sequence). The CDR3 covers 14 residues. Trimming took 5 bases from V and 10 from J; bases not matched to a gene: 13. CDR3 DNA sequence: TGTGCCAGTAGTGCAGACAGGGATGAGTCCGACCAGTACTTC. Protein product: CASSADRDESDQYF.

This clone occurred once. The genes are TRBV11-2 and TRBJ2-3; D not resolved. Germline values: CDR1 SGHAT, CDR2 FQNNGV. V gave up 2 bases and J gave up 0 bases, with 6 bases separating them. This CDR3 contains 14 residues. CDR3 nucleotide sequence: TGTGCCAGCAGCTTATCTGTTAGCACAGATACGCAGTATTTT. Encoded protein: CASSLSVSTDTQYF.

The J gene is TRBJ1-2, the V gene TRBV30; D is undetermined. The length of the CDR3 is 11 residues. Germline V gives CDR1 GTSNPN, CDR2 SVGIG (reference sequence). The V and J ends lost 2 bases and 4 bases respectively, with 5 bases between them. The CDR3 region has the DNA TGTGCCTGGAGTACGGGCTATGGCTACACCTTC. Protein: CAWSTGYGYTF.

The chain is built from TRBV19 and TRBJ1-1; D uncertain. This CDR3 region has 14 residues. Between the trimmed V and J ends, which lost 7 bases and 0 bases, there was a span of 12 bases. The germline gives CDR1 LNHDA, CDR2 SQIVND (reference sequence). The CDR3 region has the DNA TGTGCCAGTAACTCAGAGCCGTTGAACACTGAAGCTTTCTTT. Translating it yields CASNSEPLNTEAFF.

The chain employs TRBV5-1 and TRBJ1-5; D may be TRBD1 (6 bases). Germline assignment: CDR1 SGHRS and CDR2 YFSETQ. This CDR3 is 16 amino acids long. V lost 1 base and J 1 base, leaving 12 bases between the germline ends. This chain's CDR3 is CASSLRPGASNQPQHF. The CDR3, as DNA: TGCGCCAGCAGCTTGCGTCCGGGGGCGAGCAATCAGCCCCAGCATTTT.

The chain employs TRBV7-2 and TRBJ1-1, with D hard to call. The CDR3 is made up of 12 amino acids. Looked up from germline, CDR1 is SGHTA and CDR2 is FQGNSA. Trimming left V 2 bases short and J 8 bases short, with 9 bases between. CDR3 loop: CASSLNALEAFF. CDR3 nucleotides: TGTGCCAGCAGCTTAAACGCACTGGAAGCTTTCTTT.

The chain is built from TRBV5-1 and TRBJ1-1; D unresolved. CDR3 length: 15 amino acids. Deletions cut 0 bases from V and 1 base from J, with 10 bases between. Germline loops: CDR1 SGHRS, CDR2 YFSETQ. CDR3 sequence: CASSLENYRNTEAFF. CDR3 sequence (DNA): TGCGCCAGCAGCTTGGAGAACTACAGGAACACTGAAGCTTTCTTT.

The sample holds one count of this clone. The chain employs TRBV30 and TRBJ2-1; the match to TRBD2 covers 14 bases. The CDR3 spans 16 residues. From germline, CDR1 is GTSNPN and CDR2 SVGIG (reference sequence). V dropped 2 bases and J dropped 7; count of bases not matched to a gene: 7. The CDR3 nucleotides read TGTGCCTGGAGTAAGGGACTAGCGGGAGTAAGGAATGAGCAGTTCTTC. Its protein is CAWSKGLAGVRNEQFF.

The chain has TRBV6-1 and TRBJ1-2, with D tentatively TRBD1 (6 bases). The germline V gene has CDR1 MNHNS and CDR2 SASEGT. V was clipped by 0 bases and J by 4 bases, with 15 bases between them. The CDR3 covers 16 residues. CDR3 loop: CASSEAWGGLAYGYTF. DNA of the CDR3: TGTGCCAGCAGTGAAGCGTGGGGGGGGCTGGCCTATGGCTACACCTTC.

The rearrangement joins TRBV21-1 to TRBJ2-7; the table's D call TRBD1 went unverified against the DNA. TRBV21-1 is an annotated pseudogene. The CDR3 totals 16 residues. The CDR3 protein is CASSKGEGQGLNEQYF. The DNA for the CDR3 is TGTGCCAGCAGCAAAGGGGAGGGACAGGGATTGAACGAGCAGTACTTC.

The chain carries TRBV6-1 and TRBJ1-1, with TRBD1 matching 7 bases. This CDR3 region has 16 residues. Looked up from germline, CDR1 is MNHNS and CDR2 is SASEGT. With 0 bases clipped from V and 5 bases from J, the junction kept 9 bases outside the gene matches. The CDR3 spells CASSEATTGAWTEAFF. The CDR3 DNA sequence: TGTGCCAGCAGTGAAGCGACTACAGGGGCGTGGACTGAAGCTTTCTTT.